This TCR beta chain is from a study of T cell changes during pregnancy in multiple sclerosis. The CDR3 is made up of 15 amino acids. V was trimmed by 10 bases and J by 4 bases, leaving 20 bases between them. The germline CDR1 and CDR2 sequences are LNHDA and SQIVND (reference sequence). Generated by immunoSEQ multiplex PCR, the TCRdb table keeps only in-frame clones and is missing some. Of around 62,000 clones in the sample, just over 90% are singletons; the top ten hold approximately 3.5%. V gene TRBV19 combines with J gene TRBJ2-1; weak D call: TRBD2 (6 bases). Sequenced material: CD8+ T cells from peripheral blood mononuclear cells, taken in the second trimester of pregnancy. This sequence originates from a female donor with multiple sclerosis, enrolled in a pregnancy study. The CDR3 region is CATQPYAGLYNEQFF. CDR3 nucleotides: TGTGCCACCCAACCCTACGCGGGGCTTTACAATGAGCAGTTCTTC. Full variable domain (remainder filled in from reference TRBV19 and TRBJ2-1): DGGITQSPKYLFRKEGQNVTLSCEQNLNHDAMYWYRQDPGQGLRLIYYSQIVNDFQKGDIAEGYSVSREKKESFPLTVTSAQKNPTAFYLCATQPYAGLYNEQFFGPGTRLTVL.